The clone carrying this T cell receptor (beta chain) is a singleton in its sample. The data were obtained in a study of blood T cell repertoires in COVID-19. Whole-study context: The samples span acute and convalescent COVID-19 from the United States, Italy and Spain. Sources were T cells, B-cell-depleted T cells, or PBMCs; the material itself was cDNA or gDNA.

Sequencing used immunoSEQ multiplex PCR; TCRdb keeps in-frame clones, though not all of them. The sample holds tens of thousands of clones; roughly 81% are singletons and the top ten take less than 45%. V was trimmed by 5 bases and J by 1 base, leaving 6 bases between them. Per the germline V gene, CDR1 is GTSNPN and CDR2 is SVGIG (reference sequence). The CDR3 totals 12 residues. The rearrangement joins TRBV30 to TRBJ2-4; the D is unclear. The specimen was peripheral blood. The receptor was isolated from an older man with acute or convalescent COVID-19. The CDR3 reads CAWRYAKNIQYF. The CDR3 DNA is TGTGCCTGGCGGTATGCCAAAAACATTCAGTACTTC.